The 12 T cell receptor beta chains below were found in one sample sequenced in a study of CD8+CD57+ T cells in acquired aplastic anemia. TCR beta VDJ and CDR3 were profiled, and genomic DNA was the template. MiXCR was run by TCRdb on the reads, yielding one entry per CDR3 protein. The data show roughly 130,000 distinct CDR3 sequences, around 46% seen once. Sequences were obtained from sorted CD4+, CD8+, or CD8+CD57+ T cells (not recorded which) from PBMCs. These TCRs come from a human donor in good health, serving as a control.

This clonotype was seen a few times. The chain uses TRBV2 and TRBJ2-1, with TRBD2 matching over 10 bases. Trimming cost V 5 bases and J 3 bases; bases outside gene matches: 4. Germline V gene data show CDR1 as SNHLY and CDR2 as FYNNEI. The CDR3 is 15 residues long. CDR3 region: CASSTSGNYYNEQFF. CDR3 sequence (DNA): TGTGCCAGCAGTACTAGCGGGAATTACTACAATGAGCAGTTCTTC.

Only one count was recorded for this clonotype. The rearrangement joins TRBV24-1 to TRBJ2-3; tentative D call: TRBD2 (6 bases). The CDR3 has 13 amino acids. Germline V gene lookup returns CDR1 KGHDR and CDR2 SFDVKD. V lost 4 bases to trimming and J lost 9 bases, with 13 bases between them. CDR3: CATSDAGKGTQYF. The CDR3 DNA reads TGTGCCACCAGTGACGCGGGGAAAGGAACGCAGTATTTT.

This rearrangement joins TRBV5-4 to TRBJ1-3; maybe TRBD1 (5 bases). The CDR3 covers 16 residues. V was trimmed by 0 bases and J by 4 bases, leaving 14 bases between them. Per the germline V gene, CDR1 is SGHNT and CDR2 is YYREEE (reference sequence). The CDR3 loop is CASSLAGRRGGNTIYF. The DNA of the CDR3 is TGTGCCAGCAGCTTGGCGGGCCGCCGGGGGGGAAACACCATATATTTT.

There are many counts of this clonotype. The chain joins TRBV15 to TRBJ1-4; unclear D gene. CDR3 size: 13 residues. The germline gives CDR1 LNHNV, CDR2 YYDKDF (reference sequence). V dropped 3 bases and J dropped 3 bases, with 5 bases sitting between them. Here the CDR3 reads CATSRRANEKLFF. CDR3 nucleotides: TGTGCCACCAGCAGGCGGGCTAATGAAAAACTGTTTTTT.

This clonotype was observed a few times. This chain joins TRBV6-2 or TRBV6-3 and TRBJ2-2; the match to TRBD1 covers 8 bases. The CDR3 extends over 17 amino acids. V trimming: 2 bases; J trimming: 3 bases; junction bases outside the gene matches: 8. CDR1 and CDR2 from the germline V gene are MNHEY and SVGEGT. CDR3 coding DNA: TGTGCCAGCAGTTACGAAACAGGGGGTACGGACACCGGGGAGCTGTTTTTT. The encoded protein is CASSYETGGTDTGELFF.

This clonotype was detected many times. This sequence joins TRBV6-2 or TRBV6-3 and TRBJ2-7, with D tentatively TRBD2 (6 bases). The germline V gene encodes CDR1 MNHEY and CDR2 SVGEGT. This CDR3 contains 17 residues. Trimming removed 4 bases from V and 3 bases from J, with 22 bases in between. CDR3 sequence (DNA): TGTGCCAGCAGTTTCTCAACCGACCGGGGGTGGCTCTACGAGCAGTACTTC. Residues: CASSFSTDRGWLYEQYF.

The sample holds many counts of this clonotype. The gene calls are TRBV6-1 and TRBJ1-2; 7 bases are a match to TRBD1. This CDR3 region has 16 residues. Germline CDR1 is MNHNS and CDR2 is SASEGT. V shed 6 bases and J 6 bases; nucleotides not matched to a gene: 16. CDR3 in amino acids: CASRSPMRGLLNGYTF. The CDR3, as DNA: TGTGCCAGCAGATCCCCTATGAGGGGGCTCCTGAATGGCTACACCTTC.

The CDR3 DNA reads as TGCGCCAGCAGCCAAGATGCTTTTGTGGCAGGGAAGGCTGCGTCTAATGAAAAACTGTTTTTT. Amino acid sequence: CASSQDAFVAGKAASNEKLFF. The chain combines TRBV4-1 with TRBJ1-4; D might be TRBD1 (5 bases). V lost 0 bases and J lost 3, with 26 bases in between. Per the germline V gene, CDR1 is MGHRA and CDR2 is YSYEKL. The CDR3 has 21 residues.

This chain joins TRBV7-7 and TRBJ2-1; 14 bases are a match to TRBD2. The J segment lost 9 bases and the V segment lost 6 bases, leaving 7 bases of the junction unmatched. The CDR3 has 15 amino acids. Germline V gene data show CDR1 as SSHAT and CDR2 as FNYEAQ (reference sequence). CDR3 sequence: CASRFLGLAGVEQFF. CDR3 sequence (DNA): TGTGCCAGCAGATTTCTGGGACTAGCGGGGGTTGAGCAGTTCTTC.

Of note for this clonotype: A read error may produce the germline difference seen at one junction end. V and J are TRBV5-5 and TRBJ1-6; 8 positions match TRBD1. CDR3 length: 15 amino acids. Germline assignment: CDR1 SGHKS and CDR2 YYEKEE (reference sequence). In DNA form, the CDR3 reads TGCGCCAGCAGCCCCCATGACAGGGGCAGTCCACCCCTCCACTTT. It is translated as CASSPHDRGSPPLHF.

The gene calls are TRBV7-2 and TRBJ2-7, with 16 bases that match TRBD2. V lost 2 bases and J lost 5; bases outside the gene matches: 6. Per germline, CDR1 SGHTA and CDR2 FQGNSA. CDR3 length equals 17 residues. The CDR3 nucleotides are TGTGCCAGCAGCTTACCGGGACTAGCGGGGGGGAGGGACGAGCAGTACTTC. Its protein is CASSLPGLAGGRDEQYF.

This clonotype occurred many times. The CDR3 region is CASSVVQGAYEQYF. In nucleotides, the CDR3 is TGTGCCAGCAGCGTAGTCCAGGGTGCCTACGAGCAGTACTTC. This chain joins TRBV9 and TRBJ2-7; D is perhaps TRBD1 (5 bases). Per the germline V gene, CDR1 is SGDLS and CDR2 is YYNGEE. The CDR3 sequence is 14 residues long. The V gene lost 0 bases and the J gene lost 2 bases, with 9 bases spanning the gap.